This T cell receptor beta chain was sequenced during a study of vaccination and CD4 T cells after COVID-19 (dated by TCRdb to between 2022 and 2023). Background on the whole study: Every convalescent patient had a positive nasal swab PCR test for SARS-CoV-2, with mild disease in 8 to 10 patients and severe disease in one. The convalescent cohort included six males and four females, with two Hispanic individuals, seven Caucasians, two Asians and one multiracial person. Participants received two doses of either the Pfizer-BioNTech BNT162b2 vaccine (n=8) or the Moderna mRNA-1273 vaccine (n=2). Post-COVID blood samples from convalescent patients were collected a median of 101 days after diagnosis, with a range of roughly 35 to 170 days. Post-vaccine blood samples were obtained a median of approximately 74 days after the second vaccine dose, with a range of roughly 14 to 241 days. The cultures were stimulated with overlapping spike peptide pools from SARS-CoV-2 and from the common cold coronaviruses HCoV-NL63, HCoV-OC43 and HCoV-229E. Control cultures used a CEFX viral epitope pool as positive control, an HIV-1 Nef peptide pool as negative control, or no peptide. The spike-specific CD4+ TCR repertoire was compared before and after mRNA vaccination in fewer than eleven COVID-19 convalescent patients and a few infection-naive healthy vaccine recipients.

In the germline V gene, CDR1 corresponds to MNHEY and CDR2 to SVGEGT. Counted from cysteine to phenylalanine, this CDR3 has 13 amino acids. Just the 39-base CDR3 DNA is kept, in frame starting at base 1. A distance of 6 bases separates the germline ends of V and J, which lose 2 bases and 2 bases respectively. The protocol used for the library was PCR. DNA from cultured CD4+ T cells underwent TCR sequencing with the Oncomine TCR Beta short-read assay at the Johns Hopkins FTIC core. Genomic DNA was extracted from the cultured CD4+ T cells with the QIAamp micro DNA kit. Oncomine TCR Beta libraries made from cultured CD4+ T cells were pooled using unique dual indexes and sequenced on an Illumina iSeq 100. Turning to the authors' computational methods: Non-productive sequences were removed, and CDR3s not starting with C, not ending with F or W, or shorter than 7 amino acids were discarded. Antigen-specific clonotypes were identified using the MANAFEST web application through comparison of peptide-stimulated wells with reference and other culture wells. For a clone to be called positive, the clone needed an FDR below 0.05, an odds ratio above 5, and a productive frequency above 0.1% in at least two of three replicate wells. Cross-reactive clonotypes were defined as significantly expanded in both SARS-CoV-2 spike wells and at least one common cold coronavirus spike condition. CDR3 homology was assessed with Levenshtein distances (stringdist) and unrooted phylogenetic trees (ape) in R version 3.6.1. TCRdb reanalyzed the raw reads on its own, using fastp at Q25 for trimming and MiXCR for clone calling, and kept in-frame beta chains. CDR3 protein duplicates are merged, each entry listing the most common genes and DNA. The V and J calls were not made by the authors but by TCRdb's processing. The sample contains just over 20,000 distinct CDR3 sequences, around 70% of them found a single time. The ten largest clonotypes hold just over 8.5% of the sample.

A note on this clonotype: Which antigen it targets is not known. Base-call qualities are not available, and no considerably larger clone is one nucleotide away.

What the study reported, not specific to this receptor: Of the vaccine-specific clones in convalescent patients, 304 of 307, or nearly all, reacted only to SARS-CoV-2 spike and did not cross-react with common cold coronaviruses. Among the post-vaccine SARS-CoV-2-reactive clones in convalescent patients, a median approximately 86% showed up only after vaccination, which suggests vaccine-specific priming. The median count of SARS-CoV-2-reactive clonotypes went up from 20 to 25 after infection to a few dozen after vaccination, although the change was not significant. The study included relatively few convalescent patients and did not analyze early timepoints after natural infection.

The treatment or condition label for this specimen denotes: roughly 11-day PBMC culture with coronavirus spike peptide pools or control peptides (ViraFEST assay). The ViraFEST assay, used in the study, expanded antigen-specific T cells with peptide pools and then identified the expanded clonotypes through TCR sequencing. The positive SARS-CoV-2 PCR tests of the convalescent patients were dated from March to December 2020, before the Alpha, Beta and Delta variants emerged in the United States. PBMCs were cultured at under 2.5 million per well in IMDM supplemented with about 5.5% human AB serum and 8.5 to 10 IU/ml IL-2, with roughly 10 ug/ml peptide pools added. On days 3 and 7, half of the culture medium was replaced with fresh IL-2-containing medium. Once the cells had been in culture for 9 to 10 days, the EasySep CD4+ T cell isolation kit was used to isolate CD4+ T cells by negative selection. PBMCs were separated from whole blood using Ficoll-Paque Plus gradient centrifugation and then either used fresh or cryopreserved at -140C. Culture conditions were generally each tested in triplicate wells.

Specimen: CD4+ T cells from blood, cultured in vitro. This chain joins TRBV6-2 or TRBV6-3 to TRBJ1-2; no confident D gene assignment can be made. The sequence was collected from a human donor who had recovered from COVID-19. The sequenced DNA is TGTGCCAGCAGTTACGCGGCGAACTATGGCTACACCTTC. It encodes CASSYAANYGYTF.